This entry lists 24 T cell receptor beta chains sequenced from one sample in a study of Ad26.COV2.S vaccination and SARS-CoV-2 variants. Stated treatment: about 20 received Ad26.COV2.S at low or high dose, single or two shots; 5 received placebo; per-sample allocation not given. Repertoires come from day 63 after the first vaccine or placebo injection. The assay was immunoSEQ multiplex PCR, and TCRdb's table has in-frame clones only and misses some. The table lists about 480,000 clones, around 90% of them singletons. Specimen: peripheral blood, collected in a trial of Ad26.COV2.S vaccine versus placebo. The source is a person aged 18 to 65 who received the Ad26.COV2.S COVID-19 vaccine or a placebo.

This chain joins TRBV19 and TRBJ2-3, with D perhaps assigned TRBD1 or TRBD2 (5 bases each). V was trimmed by 5 bases and J by 2 bases, leaving 14 bases between them. The CDR3 is 15 residues long. Germline CDR1 and CDR2: LNHDA and SQIVND (reference sequence). The chain's CDR3 is CASSGGPSYTDTQYF. In DNA, the CDR3 is TGTGCCAGTAGTGGGGGACCTTCGTACACAGATACGCAGTATTTT.

The genes are TRBV5-5 and TRBJ2-1, with TRBD2 as a possible D gene (6 bases). The germline V gene encodes CDR1 SGHKS and CDR2 YYEKEE (reference sequence). The CDR3 contains 14 residues. The ends were cut back, 1 base at V and 7 bases at J, with 12 bases in the middle. CDR3 DNA: TGTGCCAGCAGCTTGACTAGCCCCCTAAATGAGCAGTTCTTC. Its translation is CASSLTSPLNEQFF.

The chain links TRBV7-2 to TRBJ2-4; the D is unclear. Trimming shortened V by 1 base and J by 0 bases, and 10 bases separated the two germline ends. This CDR3 comprises 16 residues. Germline V CDR1 and CDR2: SGHTA, FQGNSA. The CDR3 bases are TGTGCCAGCAGCTTAGGAGTTAGTGTAGCCAAAAACATTCAGTACTTC. Its protein product is CASSLGVSVAKNIQYF.

This clone was counted between two and nine times. V usage is TRBV28 and J usage is TRBJ1-2, with D unresolved. The CDR3 is 14 amino acids. CDR1 is MDHEN, CDR2 SYDVKM, per germline. V was pared by 6 bases and J by 8 bases, with 19 bases between. CDR3 sequence reads: CASRALGELGGYTF. The DNA for the CDR3 is TGTGCCAGCAGGGCCCTCGGGGAGTTAGGAGGCTACACCTTC.

The rearrangement uses TRBV28 and TRBJ1-2; perhaps TRBD1 as D (5 bases). This CDR3 is 15 amino acids long. Trimming took off 6 bases at V and 6 bases at J, with 20 bases between the two ends. Germline V gene lookup returns CDR1 MDHEN and CDR2 SYDVKM. The CDR3 nucleotides read TGTGCCAGCAGGTATACGGGAGGAGGGGCACATGGCTACACCTTC. Residues: CASRYTGGGAHGYTF.

This chain connects TRBV5-4 to TRBJ2-7; TRBD2 is a possible D gene (6 bases). This CDR3 comprises 14 residues. The V end lost 4 bases, the J end lost 2 bases, and 13 bases lay between the germline ends. Germline V gene data show CDR1 as SGHNT and CDR2 as YYREEE (reference sequence). The CDR3 region is CASSQAGQPYEQYF. The CDR3 DNA is TGTGCCAGCAGCCAAGCGGGCCAGCCCTACGAGCAGTACTTC.

The rearrangement joins TRBV5-5 to TRBJ1-3; D gene unclear. CDR1 is SGHKS, CDR2 YYEKEE, per germline (reference sequence). V was pared by 1 base and J by 4 bases, with 9 bases between. This CDR3 has 14 residues. DNA of the CDR3: TGTGCCAGCAGCTTGAAAGTGGGAGGAAACACCATATATTTT. Its protein is CASSLKVGGNTIYF.

This chain joins TRBV6-2 or TRBV6-3 and TRBJ1-5, with no clear D. The CDR3 totals 14 residues. Between the trimmed V and J ends, which lost 5 bases and 3 bases, there was a span of 11 bases. In germline, CDR1 is MNHEY, CDR2 SVGEGT. This CDR3 is CASSHYQVNQPQHF. The CDR3, as DNA: TGTGCCAGCAGTCACTACCAGGTCAATCAGCCCCAGCATTTT.

V and J are TRBV19 and TRBJ1-3, with D hard to call. Germline loops: CDR1 LNHDA, CDR2 SQIVND (reference sequence). Trimming pared 7 bases from V and 0 bases from J, leaving 10 bases between. There are 14 residues in the CDR3. Written as DNA, the CDR3 is TGTGCCAGTATGGCCCTGAGCTCTGGAAACACCATATATTTT. This codes for CASMALSSGNTIYF.

V usage is TRBV4-2 and J usage is TRBJ1-5; D is ambiguous. This CDR3 is 17 amino acids long. The V gene's germline CDR1 is LGHNA and CDR2 YNFKEQ. The V end was cut by 0 bases, the J end by 4 bases, with 16 bases between. CDR3 region: CASSQDLAGHGNQPQHF. CDR3 bases: TGTGCCAGCAGCCAAGACTTGGCCGGGCACGGGAATCAGCCCCAGCATTTT.

This chain connects TRBV4-3 to TRBJ2-7; possibly TRBD2 for D (6 bases). The CDR3 sequence is 19 residues long. From germline, CDR1 is LGHNA and CDR2 YSLEER. V dropped 5 bases and J dropped 3 bases, with 29 bases sitting between them. The DNA for the CDR3 is TGCGCCAGCAGCGACCGGGTCTCAGCGGGCTCCGGACTGATCTACGAGCAGTACTTC. Translating it yields CASSDRVSAGSGLIYEQYF.

The rearrangement uses TRBV25-1 and TRBJ2-7, with D maybe TRBD1 (5 bases). From germline, CDR1 is MGHDK and CDR2 SYGVNS. Trimming took 6 bases from V and 6 from J, leaving 18 bases between them. There are 14 residues in the CDR3. This CDR3 is CASRGPPVGSEQYF. DNA of the CDR3: TGTGCCAGCAGGGGGCCGCCGGTGGGTAGCGAGCAGTACTTC.

The chain recombines TRBV19 with TRBJ1-1; 7 nucleotides align to TRBD1. J gave up 5 bases and V 3 bases, and 9 bases lay outside the gene matches. The CDR3 runs to 15 residues. Germline V lookup: CDR1 LNHDA, CDR2 SQIVND (reference sequence). The chain's CDR3 is CASSIRGGSWTEAFF. In DNA form, the CDR3 reads TGTGCCAGTAGTATCCGAGGGGGCTCGTGGACTGAAGCTTTCTTT.

The rearrangement links TRBV5-6 to TRBJ2-7, with TRBD2 matching over 10 bases. Germline CDR1 SGHDT, CDR2 YYEEEE. The CDR3 is 18 residues long. Trimming at V came to 4 bases and at J to 9 bases, leaving 22 bases not matched to a gene. For the CDR3, the DNA is TGTGCCAGCAGCAAATCTCTCGGTCTAGCGGGAGTTTCGGTTTGGCAGTACTTC. Protein product: CASSKSLGLAGVSVWQYF.

The genes are TRBV29-1 and TRBJ2-3, with TRBD2 matching over 8 bases. The CDR3 sequence is 13 residues long. J lost 3 bases, V lost 6 bases, and 5 bases had no gene match. Germline V lookup: CDR1 SQVTM, CDR2 ANQGSEA. As DNA, the CDR3 is TGCAGCGTGCAACTAGCGGTAACAGATACGCAGTATTTT. Residues: CSVQLAVTDTQYF.

The chain has TRBV24-1 and TRBJ2-2, with 8 bases aligning to TRBD1. With V trimmed by 3 bases and J by 4 bases, 6 bases remained unmatched. The CDR3 runs to 16 residues. Per germline, CDR1 KGHDR and CDR2 SFDVKD. CDR3 sequence (DNA): TGTGCCACCAGTGATCAGGGGGCGACCGGCACCGGGGAGCTGTTTTTT. It yields the protein CATSDQGATGTGELFF.

The V and J genes are TRBV14 and TRBJ2-3; D is ambiguous. The germline V gene encodes CDR1 SGHDN and CDR2 FVKESK. This CDR3 has 13 residues. The germline V and J ends were trimmed by 2 bases and 2 bases, with 5 bases remaining between them. The CDR3 loop is CASSQRTTDTQYF. CDR3 DNA: TGTGCCAGCAGCCAAAGAACCACAGATACGCAGTATTTT.

The chain combines TRBV24-1 with TRBJ2-5; 9 bases map to TRBD1. V shed 0 bases, J shed 2 bases, and the junction held 3 bases outside the gene matches. CDR3 size: 16 residues. Germline CDR1 and CDR2: KGHDR and SFDVKD. DNA of the CDR3: TGTGCCACCAGTGATTTGGGGACAGGGACTCAAGAGACCCAGTACTTC. It translates to CATSDLGTGTQETQYF.

This sequence joins TRBV6-4 and TRBJ1-2; 12 positions match TRBD1. Trimming at V came to 3 bases and at J to 5 bases, leaving 1 base not matched to a gene. In germline, CDR1 is MRHNA, CDR2 SNTAGT. The CDR3 totals 14 residues. DNA of the CDR3: TGTGCCAGCAGTGAGGGACAGGGGGCGTATGGCTACACCTTC. Translating gives CASSEGQGAYGYTF.

A word on this clone: Other DNA sequences from this sample encode an identical CDR3 as well. The J gene is TRBJ1-2, the V gene TRBV27; the D is unclear. The CDR3 totals 13 residues. The germline V gene encodes CDR1 MNHEY and CDR2 SMNVEV (reference sequence). Trimming stripped 4 bases from V and 2 bases from J, with 8 bases between. CDR3 region: CASSWTGNYGYTF. DNA of the CDR3: TGTGCCAGCAGTTGGACGGGAAACTATGGCTACACCTTC.

The rearrangement links TRBV3-1 (or the pseudogene TRBV3-2) to TRBJ1-2, with D perhaps matching TRBD1 (6 bases). This CDR3 spans 15 amino acids. Germline CDR1 LGHDT, CDR2 YNNKEL (reference sequence). Trimming took off 8 bases at V and 3 bases at J, with 19 bases between the two ends. The CDR3 loop is CASSEGGGAYYGYTF. The CDR3 region has the DNA TGTGCCAGCTCCGAGGGGGGGGGCGCCTACTATGGCTACACCTTC.

This clone was detected once. The genes are TRBV5-1 and TRBJ2-1; 10 bases line up with TRBD2. The CDR3 sequence is 13 residues long. Germline V gene data show CDR1 as SGHRS and CDR2 as YFSETQ. V lost 6 bases and J lost 7; bases outside the gene matches: 4. The chain's CDR3 is CASTSGSFNEQFF. The DNA of the CDR3 is TGCGCCAGCACTAGCGGGAGTTTTAATGAGCAGTTCTTC.

The chain employs TRBV11-1 and TRBJ2-7; D unclear. V was clipped by 5 bases and J by 1 base, with 15 bases between them. Germline-derived CDR1 and CDR2 are SGHAT and FQDESV (reference sequence). The CDR3 loop spans 15 amino acids. CDR3: CASSPVSGLSYEQYF. CDR3 sequence (DNA): TGTGCCAGCAGCCCCGTGTCCGGGCTGTCCTACGAGCAGTACTTC. Looking up the rest from reference TRBV11-1 and TRBJ2-7 gives the full variable domain: EAEVAQSPRYKITEKSQAVAFWCDPISGHATLYWYRQILGQGPELLVQFQDESVVDDSQLPKDRFSAERLKGVDSTLKIQPAELGDSAMYLCASSPVSGLSYEQYFGPGTRLTVT.

The chain employs TRBV9 and TRBJ1-2, with unresolved D. This CDR3 region has 15 residues. V was pared by 3 bases and J by 3 bases, with 15 bases between. CDR1 SGDLS and CDR2 YYNGEE come from the germline V gene. CDR3 DNA sequence: TGTGCCAGCAGCGGGATTGGTTTAACTTACTATGGCTACACCTTC. Translating it yields CASSGIGLTYYGYTF.